This T cell receptor (beta chain) was captured in a study of T cell changes during pregnancy in multiple sclerosis. Produced via immunoSEQ multiplex PCR; TCRdb's table is partial and in-frame only. The table includes tens of thousands of clones, just over 90% detected once. The sequences come from peripheral blood, collected in the second trimester of pregnancy. This TCR was sampled from a female donor in good health, enrolled as a control in a pregnancy study.

The chain's CDR3 is CAWALTGGGYTF. The CDR3 DNA reads as TGTGCCTGGGCCCTCACAGGGGGTGGCTACACCTTC. This chain uses TRBV30 with TRBJ1-2; 8 positions match TRBD1. CDR3 length equals 12 residues. The ends lost 5 bases at V and 7 bases at J; junction bases unmatched: 6. Germline-derived CDR1 and CDR2 are GTSNPN and SVGIG (reference sequence). Full variable domain (missing parts from reference TRBV30 and TRBJ1-2): SQTIHQWPATLVQPVGSPLSLECTVEGTSNPNLYWYRQAAGRGLQLLFYSVGIGQISSEVPQNLSASRPQDRQFILSSKKLLLSDSGFYLCAWALTGGGYTFGSGTRLTVV.